This TCR beta chain stems from a study of early stage breast cancer tumors. Trimming took 6 bases from V and 4 from J; bases not matched to a gene: 19. The CDR3 covers 19 residues. Germline CDR1 is SNHLY and CDR2 is FYNNEI. Whole-study results and caveats: Commonly generated sequences made up most enriched TCRB sequences shared between patients. Blood repertoires resembled normal breast more than tumor.

Assay used: immunoSEQ multiplex PCR; TCRdb lists only in-frame clones, some missing. The table lists about 8,400 clones, about 72% of them singletons. This clone was picked up one time. Antigen specificity is unknown. Material: normal breast tissue next to the tumor. The source of this sequence is a person in their sixties with breast cancer. The chain recombines TRBV2 with TRBJ2-3; 10 nucleotides agree with TRBD2. The CDR3 region has the DNA TGTGCCAGCAGGAGCGGGAGGGCAGTATTCGGCGTGGTAGCAGATACGCAGTATTTT. Amino acids: CASRSGRAVFGVVADTQYF.